This TCR beta chain was identified in a study of OX40 agonist ivuxolimab in advanced cancers. Study context: Patient treatment consisted of intravenous ivuxolimab administration every 2 weeks at 0.01 to 10 mg/kg.

The data were produced by immunoSEQ multiplex PCR, yet TCRdb's version contains in-frame clones alone and is incomplete. The sample lists roughly 76,000 clones; roughly nine tenths were seen once. General study results and limits: The expanded peripheral T cells' antigen specificity was not determined. Among T cells, CD8+ cells averaged more expanded clones than CD4+ cells.

As regards this clone: Its antigen is as yet unknown.

Germline V gives CDR1 SGHTA, CDR2 FQGNSA. Trimming cost V 4 bases and J 6 bases; bases outside gene matches: 3. CDR3 length: 15 amino acids. The chain recombines TRBV7-2 with TRBJ2-2; 12 bases are shared with TRBD2. Here the sequenced sample was CD4+ or CD8+ T cells sorted from blood, taken in a trial of the OX40 agonist ivuxolimab. This sequence was found in an adult with an advanced solid tumor such as melanoma, head and neck, liver or kidney cancer. The CDR3 spells CASSYRLAGAGELFF. For the CDR3, the DNA is TGTGCCAGCAGCTATAGACTAGCGGGAGCCGGGGAGCTGTTTTTT. The whole variable domain, filled in from reference TRBV7-2 and TRBJ2-2, reads GAGVSQSPSNKVTEKGKDVELRCDPISGHTALYWYRQSLGQGLEFLIYFQGNSAPDKSGLPSDRFSAERTGGSVSTLTIQRTQQEDSAVYLCASSYRLAGAGELFFGEGSRLTVL.